Following are 20 T cell receptor beta chains from one sample sequenced in a study of T cell responses to AZD1222 COVID-19 vaccine. Using immunoSEQ multiplex PCR, the repertoire was profiled, and TCRdb retains in-frame clones only, with some absent. The repertoire has roughly 100,000 clones, roughly 82% of them found once; the top ten carry less than 6%. Here the sequenced sample was peripheral blood, taken on day 0 of AZD1222 vaccination. These receptors originate from an adult in good health.

The rearrangement joins TRBV12-3 or TRBV12-4 to TRBJ2-1, with D maybe TRBD1 (6 bases). CDR3 length: 13 residues. Trimming removed 5 bases at V and 12 bases at J, with 17 bases between. CDR3 nucleotides: TGTGCCAGCAGTCTAACAGGGTCCTGGGGGCAGTTCTTC. Its translation is CASSLTGSWGQFF.

This chain links TRBV5-6 with TRBJ2-1, with a weak D call TRBD2 (7 bases). Germline-derived CDR1 and CDR2 are SGHDT and YYEEEE. V gave up 1 base and J gave up 5 bases, with 22 bases separating them. CDR3 length equals 18 residues. The CDR3 bases are TGTGCCAGCAGCTTGTCAGAGGTAGGGGGGGGACCCAACAATGAGCAGTTCTTC. Translation gives CASSLSEVGGGPNNEQFF.

The gene calls are TRBV6-1 and TRBJ1-5; D gene unclear. The CDR3 consists of 12 residues. The V end was cut by 2 bases, the J end by 3 bases, with 2 bases between. Germline V gives CDR1 MNHNS, CDR2 SASEGT. The CDR3 nucleotides read TGTGCCAGCAGTGAAATCAATCAGCCCCAGCATTTT. It codes for CASSEINQPQHF.

This chain joins TRBV5-1 and TRBJ2-7; 14 nucleotides align to TRBD2. V was pared by 8 bases and J by 3 bases, with 19 bases of the junction left unmatched. The CDR3 contains 19 residues. CDR1 is SGHRS and CDR2 is YFSETQ in the germline V gene. CDR3 residues: CARSMGTSGGKSVCYEQYF. The CDR3 DNA reads as TGCGCCAGGTCAATGGGGACTAGCGGGGGAAAATCCGTCTGCTACGAGCAGTACTTC.

CDR3 residues: CASSRASRVGDTEAFF. CDR3 coding DNA: TGTGCCAGCAGCAGGGCCAGCAGGGTAGGAGACACTGAAGCTTTCTTT. This rearrangement joins TRBV7-2 to TRBJ1-1; weak D call: TRBD1 (5 bases). CDR3 size: 16 residues. CDR1 and CDR2 from the germline V gene are SGHTA and FQGNSA. V was cut by 5 bases and J by 3 bases, with 19 bases left in between.

This chain links TRBV7-2 with TRBJ1-5, with D possibly TRBD1 on 5 matching bases. The germline V gene has CDR1 SGHTA and CDR2 FQGNSA. Trimming left V 2 bases short and J 0 bases short, with 11 bases between. The CDR3 runs 16 residues. The DNA of the CDR3 is TGTGCCAGCAGCTTAATGGTGGGGGGTAGCAATCAGCCCCAGCATTTT. Its translation is CASSLMVGGSNQPQHF.

This clone was seen only once. The gene calls are TRBV4-3 and TRBJ2-2; D may match TRBD1 or TRBD2 (5 bases each). This CDR3 spans 18 amino acids. Trimming shortened V by 3 bases and J by 1 base, and 18 bases separated the two germline ends. Germline CDR1 and CDR2: LGHNA and YSLEER. The CDR3 nucleotides read TGCGCCAGCAGCCAGGGGACGCTCTCCTTCGGGAACACCGGGGAGCTGTTTTTT. This gives the protein CASSQGTLSFGNTGELFF.

This rearrangement joins TRBV10-3 to TRBJ1-3, with D perhaps TRBD1 (6 bases). This CDR3 is built from 15 residues. Germline assignment: CDR1 ENHRY and CDR2 SYGVKD. Trimming cost V 6 bases and J 0 bases, with 12 bases left between them. CDR3: CAISAGGASGNTIYF. The CDR3 nucleotides read TGTGCCATCAGCGCGGGGGGGGCCTCTGGAAACACCATATATTTT.

The rearrangement links TRBV11-2 to TRBJ1-6, with D possibly matching TRBD1 (6 bases). The CDR3 totals 14 residues. The germline V and J ends were trimmed by 1 base and 9 bases, with 10 bases remaining between them. CDR1 is SGHAT, CDR2 FQNNGV, per germline. This CDR3 reads CASSLAGGPSPLHF. CDR3 bases: TGTGCCAGCAGCTTAGCTGGGGGGCCTTCACCCCTCCACTTT. The entire variable domain, with the rest obtained from reference TRBV11-2 and TRBJ1-6, is as follows: EAGVAQSPRYKIIEKRQSVAFWCNPISGHATLYWYQQILGQGPKLLIQFQNNGVVDDSQLPKDRFSAERLKGVDSTLKIQPAKLEDSAVYLCASSLAGGPSPLHFGNGTRLTVT.

The rearrangement uses TRBV6-4 and TRBJ1-6; unclear D gene. Trimming removed 3 bases at V and 7 bases at J, with 10 bases between. This CDR3 comprises 14 residues. The germline V gene has CDR1 MRHNA and CDR2 SNTAGT. CDR3 sequence (DNA): TGTGCCAGCAGTGAAATCTTCGAAAATTCACCCCTCCACTTT. Translation: CASSEIFENSPLHF.

The chain links TRBV4-3 to TRBJ1-1; D is possibly TRBD1 (6 bases). This CDR3 is 11 amino acids long. CDR1 is LGHNA, CDR2 YSLEER, per germline. The chain's CDR3 is CAPGARGGAFF. CDR3 bases: TGCGCTCCAGGGGCCAGGGGCGGAGCTTTCTTT.

Notes on this clone: Germline is not matched at one junction end, which may reflect a read error. The rearrangement joins TRBV7-7 to TRBJ1-3; tentatively, D is TRBD1 (5 bases). This CDR3 contains 19 residues. Germline V gives CDR1 SSHAT, CDR2 FNYEAQ (reference sequence). The CDR3 protein is CASSLGRAQLGLSGNTIYF. DNA of the CDR3: TGTGCTAGCAGCTTAGGCCGAGCCCAATTGGGGCTCTCTGGAAACACCATATATTTT.

This clone was seen a few times. The genes are TRBV5-1 and TRBJ1-2, with a tentative D call TRBD1 (5 bases). The CDR3 is made up of 17 amino acids. CDR1 is SGHRS and CDR2 is YFSETQ in the germline V gene. V was shortened by 4 bases and J by 2 bases, with 21 bases between the two germline ends. The CDR3 loop reads CASSRGSTGRGNYGYTF. The CDR3 DNA is TGCGCCAGCAGCCGGGGAAGTACGGGGCGAGGGAACTATGGCTACACCTTC.

V gene TRBV7-2 combines with J gene TRBJ2-2; D unresolved. Trimming removed 2 bases from V and 3 bases from J, with 4 bases in between. This CDR3 spans 13 amino acids. CDR1 and CDR2 (germline): SGHTA, FQGNSA. The CDR3 DNA follows: TGTGCCAGCAGCTTATTCTACACCGGGGAGCTGTTTTTT. Its protein product is CASSLFYTGELFF.

The rearrangement links TRBV27 to TRBJ2-2; D is possibly TRBD2 (6 bases). V was trimmed by 6 bases and J by 5 bases, leaving 16 bases between them. The germline V gene has CDR1 MNHEY and CDR2 SMNVEV (reference sequence). The length of the CDR3 is 15 residues. This chain's CDR3 is CASRWQGGRTGELFF. The CDR3 coding sequence is TGTGCCAGCAGGTGGCAGGGAGGTCGGACCGGGGAGCTGTTTTTT.

This chain connects TRBV5-1 to TRBJ1-6; no clear D gene. Trimming removed 0 bases at V and 3 bases at J, with 4 bases between. Germline CDR1 SGHRS, CDR2 YFSETQ. This CDR3 is built from 14 residues. The CDR3 sequence: CASSLVGYNSPLHF. CDR3 coding DNA: TGCGCCAGCAGCTTGGTCGGCTATAATTCACCCCTCCACTTT.

The chain carries TRBV3-1 (or the pseudogene TRBV3-2) and TRBJ2-1; 16 bases are shared with TRBD2. The CDR3 length is 16 residues. V gave up 4 bases and J gave up 9 bases; unmatched junction bases: 6. Germline CDR1 and CDR2: LGHDT and YNNKEL (reference sequence). CDR3 in DNA: TGTGCCAGCAGCCGGAAGGGACTAGCGGGGGGGCGTGAGCAGTTCTTC. Amino acid sequence: CASSRKGLAGGREQFF.

The chain recombines TRBV5-4 with TRBJ2-5; TRBD2 matches at 7 bases. CDR3 length equals 14 residues. The V gene end was trimmed by 4 bases and the J gene end by 1 base; junction bases not matched to a gene: 4. Germline V CDR1 and CDR2: SGHNT, YYREEE (reference sequence). CDR3 sequence reads: CASSRGGPQETQYF. The CDR3, as DNA: TGTGCCAGCAGCCGCGGGGGACCCCAAGAGACCCAGTACTTC.

V and J are TRBV11-3 and TRBJ1-6; no clear D. The CDR3 length is 13 residues. The V end lost 2 bases, the J end lost 8 bases, and 7 bases lay between the germline ends. CDR1 and CDR2 (germline): SGHNT, YENEEA. The CDR3 DNA reads as TGTGCCAGCAGCTTATTCCGGGATTCACCCCTCCACTTT. It codes for CASSLFRDSPLHF. Full variable domain (outside the CDR3, taken from reference TRBV11-3 and TRBJ1-6): EAGVVQSPRYKIIEKKQPVAFWCNPISGHNTLYWYLQNLGQGPELLIRYENEEAVDDSQLPKDRFSAERLKGVDSTLKIQPAELGDSAVYLCASSLFRDSPLHFGNGTRLTVT.

The chain uses TRBV9 and TRBJ1-2, with 10 bases fitting TRBD1. V was clipped by 7 bases and J by 4 bases; unmatched bases: 10. The CDR3 runs 15 residues. The germline gives CDR1 SGDLS, CDR2 YYNGEE. The CDR3 DNA is TGTGCCAGCGGGACAGGGGCCTCGGGGTTCTATGGCTACACCTTC. Translating it yields CASGTGASGFYGYTF.